This TCR beta chain was retrieved from a study of T cell repertoires in cytomegalovirus infection. For the study at large: Public TCR beta signatures were indicative of both CMV infection and a matching HLA type. Whole-study results and caveats: Carriers of CMV plus the relevant HLA were identified by cumulative public TCR beta family frequency.

Worth noting for this clonotype: The antigen is undetermined.

Germline CDR1 MDHEN, CDR2 SYDVKM. CDR3 length: 15 residues. V gave up 6 bases and J gave up 0 bases, with 12 bases separating them. TCRdb itself ran the reads through MiXCR, one entry per CDR3 protein. The sample includes about 220,000 distinct CDR3 sequences, 35% to 40% of them seen just once. The chain carries TRBV28 and TRBJ2-1, with D hard to call. This clonotype was obtained from a human donor in good health (CMV status not recorded). Some clones in this sample may be carry-over from other donors' samples. This sample comprised CD8+ T cells from cultured PBMCs, obtained from culture after CMV antigen stimulation. CDR3 sequence: CASRGTAFSYNEQFF. The CDR3 DNA follows: TGTGCCAGCAGAGGTACAGCCTTCTCCTACAATGAGCAGTTCTTC.